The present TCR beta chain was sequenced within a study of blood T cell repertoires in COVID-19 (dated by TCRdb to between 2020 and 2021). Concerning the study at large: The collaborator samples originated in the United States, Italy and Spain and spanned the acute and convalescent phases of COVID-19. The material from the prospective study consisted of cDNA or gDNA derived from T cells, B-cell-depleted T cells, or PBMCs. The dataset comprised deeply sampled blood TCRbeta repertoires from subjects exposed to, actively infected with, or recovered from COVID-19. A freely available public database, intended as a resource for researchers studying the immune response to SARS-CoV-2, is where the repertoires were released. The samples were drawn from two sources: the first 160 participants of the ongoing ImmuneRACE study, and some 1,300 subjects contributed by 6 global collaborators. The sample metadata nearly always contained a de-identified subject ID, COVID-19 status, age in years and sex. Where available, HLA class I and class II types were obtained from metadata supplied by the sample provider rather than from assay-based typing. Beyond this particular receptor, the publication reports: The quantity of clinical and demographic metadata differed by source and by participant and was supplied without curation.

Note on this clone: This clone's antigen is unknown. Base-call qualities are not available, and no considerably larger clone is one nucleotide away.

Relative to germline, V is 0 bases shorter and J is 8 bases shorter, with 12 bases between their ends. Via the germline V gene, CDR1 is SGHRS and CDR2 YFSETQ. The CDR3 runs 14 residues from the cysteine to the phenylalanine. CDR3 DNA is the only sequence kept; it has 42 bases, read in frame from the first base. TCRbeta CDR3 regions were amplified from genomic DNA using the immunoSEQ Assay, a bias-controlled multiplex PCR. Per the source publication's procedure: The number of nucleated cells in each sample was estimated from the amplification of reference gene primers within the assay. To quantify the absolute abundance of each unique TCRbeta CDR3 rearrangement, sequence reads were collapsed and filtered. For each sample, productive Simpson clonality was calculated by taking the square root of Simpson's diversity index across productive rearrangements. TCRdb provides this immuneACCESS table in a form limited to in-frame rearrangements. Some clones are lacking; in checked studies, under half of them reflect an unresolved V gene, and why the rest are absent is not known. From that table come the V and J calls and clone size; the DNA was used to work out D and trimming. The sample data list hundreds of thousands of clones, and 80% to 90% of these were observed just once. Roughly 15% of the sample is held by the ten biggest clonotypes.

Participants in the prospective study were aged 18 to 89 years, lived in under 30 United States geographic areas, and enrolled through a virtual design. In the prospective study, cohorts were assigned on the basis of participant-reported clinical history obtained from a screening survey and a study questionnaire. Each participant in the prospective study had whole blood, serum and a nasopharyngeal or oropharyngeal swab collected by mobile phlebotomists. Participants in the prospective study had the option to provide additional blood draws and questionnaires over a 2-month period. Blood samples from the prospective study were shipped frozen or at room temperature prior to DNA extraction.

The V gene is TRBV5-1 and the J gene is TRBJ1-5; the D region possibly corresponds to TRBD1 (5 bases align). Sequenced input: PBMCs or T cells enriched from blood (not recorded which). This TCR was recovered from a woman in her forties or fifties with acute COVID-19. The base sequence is TGCGCCAGCAGCTTGGGTTATGGGGGGGAGCCCCAGCATTTT. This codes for CASSLGYGGEPQHF.